This T cell receptor (beta chain) was found in a study of liver allograft versus peripheral blood T cells. The overall study: Recipients' peripheral blood served as the comparator for T cell receptor repertoires in transplanted livers.

In this sample, this clonotype is medium-sized. Its matching antigen is unknown. Each CDR3 protein is one row after TCRdb ran MiXCR on the reads. This table has several thousand distinct CDR3 sequences, around 21% appearing once. The CDR3 has 15 amino acids. CDR1 is SQVTM, CDR2 ANQGSEA, per germline. J was trimmed by 3 bases and V by 7 bases; bases with no gene match: 10. Study-wide findings and caveats: T cell receptor repertoires inside liver allografts reportedly differed from those in peripheral blood.

This rearrangement joins TRBV29-1 to TRBJ2-2; 8 positions agree with TRBD2. This TCR came from a human patient who had a liver transplant. The graft donor may have given rise to some T cells. Here the CDR3 reads CSAAGAGGDTGELFF. The CDR3 bases are TGCAGCGCCGCTGGGGCGGGGGGAGACACCGGGGAGCTGTTTTTT.